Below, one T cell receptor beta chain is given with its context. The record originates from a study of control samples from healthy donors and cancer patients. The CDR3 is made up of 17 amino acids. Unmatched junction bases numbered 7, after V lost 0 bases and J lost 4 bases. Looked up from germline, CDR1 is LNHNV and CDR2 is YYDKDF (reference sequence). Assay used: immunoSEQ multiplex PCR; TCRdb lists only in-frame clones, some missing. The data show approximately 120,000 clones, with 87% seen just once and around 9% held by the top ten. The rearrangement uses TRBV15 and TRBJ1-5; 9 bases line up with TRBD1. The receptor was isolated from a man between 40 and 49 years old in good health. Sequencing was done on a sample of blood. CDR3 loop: CATSRDLTGGGNQPQHF. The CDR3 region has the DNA TGTGCCACCAGCAGAGATCTGACAGGGGGAGGGAATCAGCCCCAGCATTTT.